The clone carrying this TCR beta chain was detected a few times. Antigen: not known. These data come from a study of response to subunit inactivated influenza vaccine. Study outcomes and limitations: The study's authors posited that every seasonal influenza vaccination enlists few new T cells.

TCRdb re-analysed the RT-PCR reads in MiXCR, keeping a single row per CDR3 protein. This sample has about 160,000 distinct CDR3 sequences, with around 9.9% found just once. The CDR3 has 14 amino acids. Germline V lookup: CDR1 SQVTM, CDR2 ANQGSEA. Losses at the gene ends were 6 bases for V and 4 bases for J; bases not matched to a gene: 7. The sequence derives from a man aged 45 to 65 who received an inactivated influenza vaccine. The sample here was non-naive T cells sorted from PBMCs, taken about 6 weeks after vaccination. The V and J genes are TRBV29-1 and TRBJ2-1; the match to TRBD1 covers 9 bases. The CDR3 sequence is CSVKDRGSYNEQFF. The CDR3 coding sequence is TGCAGCGTGAAAGACAGGGGGTCGTACAATGAGCAGTTCTTC.